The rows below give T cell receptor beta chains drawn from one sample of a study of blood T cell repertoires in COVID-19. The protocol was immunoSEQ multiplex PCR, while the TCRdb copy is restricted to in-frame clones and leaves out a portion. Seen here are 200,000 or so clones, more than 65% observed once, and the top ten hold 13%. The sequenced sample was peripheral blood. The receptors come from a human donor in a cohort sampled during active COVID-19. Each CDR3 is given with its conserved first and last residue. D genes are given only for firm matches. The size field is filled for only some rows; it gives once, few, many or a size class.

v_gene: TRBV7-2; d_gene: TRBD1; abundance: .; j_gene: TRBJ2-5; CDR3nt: TGTGCCAGCAGCAGGGGGACAGTGCAAGAGACCCAGTACTTC; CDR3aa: CASSRGTVQETQYF
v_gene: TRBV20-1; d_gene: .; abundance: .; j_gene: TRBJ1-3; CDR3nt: TGCAGTGGAGGGACTGGAAACACCATATATTTT; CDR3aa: CSGGTGNTIYF
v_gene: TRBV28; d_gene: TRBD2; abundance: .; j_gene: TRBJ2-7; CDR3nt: TGTGCCAGCAGTTTAGGTGGCGGGGGGTGGTACGAGCAGTACTTC; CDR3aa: CASSLGGGGWYEQYF
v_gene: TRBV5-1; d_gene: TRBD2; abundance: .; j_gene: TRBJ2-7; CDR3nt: TGCGCCAGCAGCTTGGTTCCTAGCGGGAGCACCTACGAGCAGTACTTC; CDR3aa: CASSLVPSGSTYEQYF
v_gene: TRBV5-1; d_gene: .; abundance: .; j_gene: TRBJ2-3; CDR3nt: TGCGCCAGCAGCTTGGTTCTATCTTCCACAGATACGCAGTATTTT; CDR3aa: CASSLVLSSTDTQYF
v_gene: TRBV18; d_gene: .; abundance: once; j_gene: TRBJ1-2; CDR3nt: TGTGCCAGCTCACCTGCGGTAGCTAACTATGGCTACACCTTC; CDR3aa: CASSPAVANYGYTF
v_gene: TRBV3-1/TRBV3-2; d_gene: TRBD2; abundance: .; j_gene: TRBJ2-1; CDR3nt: TGTGCCAGCAGACAACTAGCGGGAGGAAGCAATGAGCAGTTCTTC; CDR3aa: CASRQLAGGSNEQFF
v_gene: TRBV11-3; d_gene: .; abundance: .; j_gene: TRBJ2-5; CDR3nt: TGTGCCAGCAGCTTGTCCGGGGTGGGTGAGACCCAGTACTTC; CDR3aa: CASSLSGVGETQYF
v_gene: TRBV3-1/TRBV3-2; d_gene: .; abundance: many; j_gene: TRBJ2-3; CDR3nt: TGTGCCAGCAGCCGGCAAAGCACAGATACGCAGTATTTT; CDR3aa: CASSRQSTDTQYF
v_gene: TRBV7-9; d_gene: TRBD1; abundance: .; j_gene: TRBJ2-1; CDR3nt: TGTGCCAGCAGCCAGACAGGGTACAATGAGCAGTTCTTC; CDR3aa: CASSQTGYNEQFF
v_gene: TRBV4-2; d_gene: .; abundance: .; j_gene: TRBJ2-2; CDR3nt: TGTGCCAGCAGTTACGACGGAGCGAACACCGGGGAGCTGTTTTTT; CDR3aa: CASSYDGANTGELFF
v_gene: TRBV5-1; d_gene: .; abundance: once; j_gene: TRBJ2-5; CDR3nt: TGCGCCAGCAGCCAGGGGGGACGCTTGGAGACCCAGTACTTC; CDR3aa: CASSQGGRLETQYF
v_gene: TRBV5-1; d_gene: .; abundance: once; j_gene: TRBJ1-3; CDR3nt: TGCGCCAGCAGCTTGGACGGGAGCTCTGGAAACACCATATATTTT; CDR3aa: CASSLDGSSGNTIYF
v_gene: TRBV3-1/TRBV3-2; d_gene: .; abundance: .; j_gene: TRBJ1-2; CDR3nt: TGTGCCAGCAGCCAAGCCCGGCCCCTCGGGAACTATGGCTACACCTTC; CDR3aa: CASSQARPLGNYGYTF
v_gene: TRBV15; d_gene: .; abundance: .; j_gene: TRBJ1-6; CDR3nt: TGTGCCACCAGCAGAGATCGGGGGGGGGCCCTCCACTTT; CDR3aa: CATSRDRGGALHF
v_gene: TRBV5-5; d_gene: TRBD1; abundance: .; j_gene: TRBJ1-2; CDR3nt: TGTGCCAGCAGCTTGGTGACAGGGGGTCGTGGCTACACCTTC; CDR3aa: CASSLVTGGRGYTF
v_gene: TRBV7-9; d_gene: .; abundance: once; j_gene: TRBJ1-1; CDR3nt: TGTGCCAGCAGCCCATCAGACACTGAAGCTTTCTTT; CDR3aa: CASSPSDTEAFF
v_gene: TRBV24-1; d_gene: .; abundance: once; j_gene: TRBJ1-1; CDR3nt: TGTGCCACCAGTGACTCCGGGAGAGTTAGACACACTGAAGCTTTCTTT; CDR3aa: CATSDSGRVRHTEAFF
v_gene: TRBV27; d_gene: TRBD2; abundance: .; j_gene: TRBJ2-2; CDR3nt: TGTGCCAGCAGTCAATCTAGCGGGAGGGCCCCCGGGGAGCTGTTTTTT; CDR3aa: CASSQSSGRAPGELFF
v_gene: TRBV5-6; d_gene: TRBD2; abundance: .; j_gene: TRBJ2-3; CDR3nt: TGTGCCAGCAGCTTGGAAACTAGCGGGCTAAGCACAGATACGCAGTATTTT; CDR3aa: CASSLETSGLSTDTQYF
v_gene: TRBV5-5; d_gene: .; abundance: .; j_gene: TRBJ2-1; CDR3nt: TGTGCCAGCAGCTTGGGACCTTCGGGGAGCAATGAGCAGTTCTTC; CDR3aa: CASSLGPSGSNEQFF
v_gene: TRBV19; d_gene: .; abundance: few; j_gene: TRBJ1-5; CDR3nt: TGTGCCAGTAGTATGGGGAGTGGGAGCAATCAGCCCCAGCATTTT; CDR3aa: CASSMGSGSNQPQHF
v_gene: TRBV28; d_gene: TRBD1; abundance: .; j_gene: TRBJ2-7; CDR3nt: TGTGCCAGCAGTTTAGCGGGACAGGGGGTATTAACCTACGAGCAGTACTTC; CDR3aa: CASSLAGQGVLTYEQYF
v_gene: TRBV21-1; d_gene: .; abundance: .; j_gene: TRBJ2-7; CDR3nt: TGTGCCAGCAGCAAAGACAGGGGGCCCTCCTACGAGCAGTACTTC; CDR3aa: CASSKDRGPSYEQYF
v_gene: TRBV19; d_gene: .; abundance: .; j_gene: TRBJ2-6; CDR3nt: TGTGCCAGTAGTTTCTCAGGGGCCTCCCGGAGCTCTGGGGCCAACGTCCTGACTTTC; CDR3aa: CASSFSGASRSSGANVLTF
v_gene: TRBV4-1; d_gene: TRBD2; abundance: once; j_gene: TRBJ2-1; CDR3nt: TGCGCCAGCAGCCAAGTTTTTCGCGGGAGATCCTACAATGAGCAGTTCTTC; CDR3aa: CASSQVFRGRSYNEQFF
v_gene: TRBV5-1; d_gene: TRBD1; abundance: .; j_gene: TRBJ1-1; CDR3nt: TGCGCCAGCAAAAGACAGGGATTAAAGAAGGACACTGAAGCTTTCTTT; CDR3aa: CASKRQGLKKDTEAFF
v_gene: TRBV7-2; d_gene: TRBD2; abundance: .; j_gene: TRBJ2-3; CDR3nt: TGTGCCAGCAGCCCGTTTTTTGCGGGAGGAGCAGATACGCAGTATTTT; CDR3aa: CASSPFFAGGADTQYF
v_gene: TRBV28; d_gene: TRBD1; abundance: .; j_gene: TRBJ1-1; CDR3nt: TGTGCCAGCAGCCGCAGGGGGGCGAACACTGAAGCTTTCTTT; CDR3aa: CASSRRGANTEAFF
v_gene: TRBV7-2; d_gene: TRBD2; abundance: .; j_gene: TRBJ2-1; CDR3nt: TGTGCCAGCAGCTATAGCGGGTCCTCCTACAATGAGCAGTTCTTC; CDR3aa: CASSYSGSSYNEQFF